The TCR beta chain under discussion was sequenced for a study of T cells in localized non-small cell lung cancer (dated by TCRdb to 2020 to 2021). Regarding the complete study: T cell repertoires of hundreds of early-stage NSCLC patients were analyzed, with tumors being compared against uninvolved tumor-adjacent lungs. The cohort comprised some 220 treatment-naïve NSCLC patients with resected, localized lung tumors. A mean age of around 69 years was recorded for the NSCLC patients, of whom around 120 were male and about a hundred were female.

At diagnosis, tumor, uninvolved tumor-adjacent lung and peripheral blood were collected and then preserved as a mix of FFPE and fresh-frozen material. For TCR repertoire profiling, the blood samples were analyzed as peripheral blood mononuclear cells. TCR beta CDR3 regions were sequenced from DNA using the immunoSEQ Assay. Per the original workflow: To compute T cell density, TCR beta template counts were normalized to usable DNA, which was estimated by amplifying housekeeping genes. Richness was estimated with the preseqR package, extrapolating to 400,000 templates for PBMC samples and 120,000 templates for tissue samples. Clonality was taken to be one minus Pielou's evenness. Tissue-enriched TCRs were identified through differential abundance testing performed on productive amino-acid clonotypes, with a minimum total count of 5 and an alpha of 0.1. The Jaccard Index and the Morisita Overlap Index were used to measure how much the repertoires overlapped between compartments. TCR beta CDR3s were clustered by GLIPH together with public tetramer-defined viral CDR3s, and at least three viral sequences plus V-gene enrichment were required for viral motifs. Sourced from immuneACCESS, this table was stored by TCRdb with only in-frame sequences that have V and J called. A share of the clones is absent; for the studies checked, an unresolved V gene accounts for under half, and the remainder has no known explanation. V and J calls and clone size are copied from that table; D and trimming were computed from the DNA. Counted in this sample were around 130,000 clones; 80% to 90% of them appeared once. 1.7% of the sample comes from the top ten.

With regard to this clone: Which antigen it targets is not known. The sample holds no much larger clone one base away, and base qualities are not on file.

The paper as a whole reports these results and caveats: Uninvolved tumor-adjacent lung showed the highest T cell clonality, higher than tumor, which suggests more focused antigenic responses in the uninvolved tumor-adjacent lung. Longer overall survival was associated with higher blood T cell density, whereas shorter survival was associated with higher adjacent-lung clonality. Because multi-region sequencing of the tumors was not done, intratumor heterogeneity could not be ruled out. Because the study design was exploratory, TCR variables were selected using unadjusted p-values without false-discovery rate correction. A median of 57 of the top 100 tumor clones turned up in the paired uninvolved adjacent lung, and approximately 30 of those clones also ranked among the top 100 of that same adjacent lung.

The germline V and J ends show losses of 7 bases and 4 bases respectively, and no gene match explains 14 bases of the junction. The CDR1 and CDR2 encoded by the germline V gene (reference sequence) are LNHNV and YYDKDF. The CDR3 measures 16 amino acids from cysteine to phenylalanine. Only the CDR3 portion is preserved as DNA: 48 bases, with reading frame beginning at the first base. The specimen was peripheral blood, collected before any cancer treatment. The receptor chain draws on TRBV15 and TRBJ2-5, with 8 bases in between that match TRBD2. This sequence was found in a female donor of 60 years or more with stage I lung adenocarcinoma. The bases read TGTGCCACCATGGCAGAGGGCGGGAGGAGGGGAGAGACCCAGTACTTC. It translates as CATMAEGGRRGETQYF.